This T cell receptor (beta chain) is from a study of early stage breast cancer tumors (dated by TCRdb to the late 2010s). With regard to the full study: Of the 15 to 20 invasive breast tumors, 12 to 13 were found to be estrogen receptor-positive, progesterone receptor-positive and HER2-negative. About 70% of the 12 ER+/PR+/HER2- tumors were invasive ductal carcinomas, while the other four were invasive lobular carcinomas. A read coverage of roughly 10-fold per sample was achieved on average. The samples as a whole yielded about 2,400,000 detected templates, corresponding to about 1 million unique clonotypes. General conclusions and limits of the study: Compared with adjacent normal breast tissue, tumors had higher clonality and 2 to 3-fold greater T cell density. Because the cohort was small, analysis by tumor subtype was not possible. Enriched TCRB sequences shared across patients were mostly commonly generated sequences, unlikely to play an important role in the tumor microenvironment. Chain pairing and functional markers such as CD4, CD8 and FOXP3 were missed by bulk genomic DNA sequencing of unsorted cells. Repertoires from blood and normal breast were more alike than repertoires from blood and tumor, and in about 90% of the 16 patients, comparing each tissue with blood separated tumor from normal.

This clone was counted a single time. The antigen this receptor binds is unknown. Base-call qualities are not available, and no considerably larger clone is one nucleotide away. Each sample was amplified in two independent genomic DNA replicates, using about 0.52 ug for blood and roughly 1.5 ug for tumor or normal breast. TCRB sequencing of genomic DNA was carried out with the ImmunoSeq Intro kit according to the manufacturer's instructions. Multiplex PCR was run for about 30 cycles using proprietary primers and spike-in control sequences for absolute quantification. Single-end 150-bp reads were used to sequence an 87-bp fragment spanning the CDR3 plus the flanking V and J genes. Seven samples, each with two replicates, were multiplexed per lane of an Illumina MiSeq using version 3.0 chemistry. The original methods were these. Raw data were processed by the vendor's proprietary pipeline, with both replicates merged into one result per sample. Productive rearrangements sharing the V-gene family, CDR3 amino acid sequence and J-gene segment were defined as clonotypes. Clonality was computed as 1 minus the normalized Shannon entropy (Pielou evenness) of TCRB abundances. T cell density was estimated by dividing total templates by the number of input cells inferred from the DNA input amount. Recon with default parameters was used to estimate total repertoire diversity and clonality. Tumor-enriched clonotypes were defined as having over 0.1% abundance in tumor and at least 32-fold higher abundance than in normal breast. TCRdb stores this immuneACCESS table with in-frame sequences only. Part of the clones is absent; in the studies checked, under half of the shortfall reflects unresolved V genes, and no reason is known for the rest. For V, J and clone size, that table is used; D and trimming come from the DNA. Present in this sample are tens of thousands of clones, 70% to 80% of which were seen just once. In total, the top ten clones hold nearly 3.5% of the sample.

The germline V and J ends show losses of 4 bases and 4 bases respectively, and no gene match explains 11 bases of the junction. The germline V gene supplies CDR1 MGHRA and CDR2 YSYEKL. The CDR3, cysteine through phenylalanine, is 17 amino acids long. Only CDR3 DNA remains: 51 bases, in frame from the first base. The study profiled bulk TCR beta-chain repertoires in matched peripheral blood, tumor and adjacent normal breast tissue taken from about 15 patients with early-stage breast cancer. Before surgery, roughly 4.5-10 mL of whole blood was collected into EDTA tubes and then processed within 2 hours. Peripheral blood mononuclear cells were isolated by Ficoll-Paque centrifugation in SepMate-50 tubes. PBMCs were cryopreserved in aliquots of roughly 2 to 4.5 million cells in around 90% FBS with about 10% DMSO and kept in liquid nitrogen. The Qiagen AllPrep DNA/RNA Mini kit was used to extract genomic DNA.

This receptor was obtained from a person in their thirties with breast cancer. The V and J genes are TRBV4-1 and TRBJ2-2; 8 nucleotides in the junction match TRBD1. The material sequenced was blood. Read as DNA, the sequence is TGCGCCAGCAGCCGGGGAAGACAGGGGATGAGCACCGGGGAGCTGTTTTTT. This is translated as CASSRGRQGMSTGELFF.